A selection of T cell receptor beta chains follows, all from one sample in a study of beta chain features in type 1 diabetes. Method: immunoSEQ multiplex PCR; TCRdb's copy keeps in-frame clones and lacks some. Among over 650,000 clones listed, about 14% were seen once. Sequencing input: naive CD4+ T cells from blood. The receptors stem from a man between 18 and 29 years old with type 1 diabetes. Each CDR3 is given with its conserved first and last residue. The D gene is left open where the match is weak. Not all rows give a size; the values are once, few, many and, for expanded clones, a class.

TRBV18,.,few,TRBJ2-7,TGTGCCAGCTCACCACCGACTTCTCCCGGCTACGAGCAGTACTTC,CASSPPTSPGYEQYF
TRBV2,.,.,TRBJ2-5,TGTGCCAGCAGTGCACAAGAGACCCAGTACTTC,CASSAQETQYF
TRBV29-1,TRBD1,few,TRBJ1-2,TGCAGCGTTGAATACAGGGGGAGAGGCTACACCTTC,CSVEYRGRGYTF
TRBV30,TRBD1,.,TRBJ2-7,TGTGCCTGGAGTAAGGGACAGGGGTACGAGCAGTACTTC,CAWSKGQGYEQYF
TRBV28,TRBD1,few,TRBJ2-1,TGTGCCAGCAGTTTAAGACAGGGTACCTACAATGAGCAGTTCTTC,CASSLRQGTYNEQFF
TRBV5-4,TRBD2,.,TRBJ2-1,TGTGCCAGCAGCTTGGCCACTAGCGGCGCCTACAATGAGCAGTTCTTC,CASSLATSGAYNEQFF
TRBV29-1,.,few,TRBJ1-2,TGCAGCGTTGAAGGGACGACCCATTATGGCTACACCTTC,CSVEGTTHYGYTF
TRBV5-4,TRBD1,.,TRBJ1-5,TGTGCCAGCAGCTTGCAGGGGGTACAGCCCCAGCATTTT,CASSLQGVQPQHF
TRBV30,.,few,TRBJ2-4,TGTGCCTGGGAGATTCTAGCCAAAAACATTCAGTACTTC,CAWEILAKNIQYF
TRBV5-4,.,few,TRBJ1-1,TGTGCCAGCAGCTTATCTGAGAACACTGAAGCTTTCTTT,CASSLSENTEAFF
TRBV20-1,.,few,TRBJ1-1,TGCAGTGCCAGGGGGAACACTGAAGCTTTCTTT,CSARGNTEAFF
TRBV5-4,TRBD1,.,TRBJ2-1,TGTGCCAGCAGCTTAGGGACAGGGGGCGATGAGCAGTTCTTC,CASSLGTGGDEQFF
TRBV30,.,few,TRBJ1-4,TGTGCCTGGAATAGCCGTCCGGGTGAAAAACTGTTTTTT,CAWNSRPGEKLFF
TRBV5-1,.,.,TRBJ1-6,TGCGCCAGCAGCTTGACAGGGACATCACGGGCCCTCCACTTT,CASSLTGTSRALHF
TRBV9,TRBD2,.,TRBJ2-3,TGTGCCAGCAGCGGGGGACTAGCGGATACAGATACGCAGTATTTT,CASSGGLADTDTQYF
TRBV7-2,.,.,TRBJ1-1,TGTGCCAGCAGCTTATACACTGAAGCTTTCTTT,CASSLYTEAFF
TRBV5-1,TRBD1,.,TRBJ2-5,TGCGCCAGCAGCTTGGAGGGACAGGGATTGCAAGAGACCCAGTACTTC,CASSLEGQGLQETQYF
TRBV2,.,few,TRBJ2-2,TGTGCCAGCAGTCAGGGGCCCGGGGAGCTGTTTTTT,CASSQGPGELFF
TRBV28,.,.,TRBJ1-2,TGTGCCAGCAGTTTAGACAACTATGGCTACACCTTC,CASSLDNYGYTF